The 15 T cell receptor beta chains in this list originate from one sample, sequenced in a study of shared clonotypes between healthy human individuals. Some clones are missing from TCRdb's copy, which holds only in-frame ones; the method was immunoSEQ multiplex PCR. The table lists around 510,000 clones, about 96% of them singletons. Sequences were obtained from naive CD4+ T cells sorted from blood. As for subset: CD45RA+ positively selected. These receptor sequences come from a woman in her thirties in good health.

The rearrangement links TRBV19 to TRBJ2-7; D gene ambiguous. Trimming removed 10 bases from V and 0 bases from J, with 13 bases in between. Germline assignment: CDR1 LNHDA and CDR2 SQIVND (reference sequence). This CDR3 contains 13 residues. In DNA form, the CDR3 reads TGTGCCACGTCCAACACGGGCTCCTACGAGCAGTACTTC. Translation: CATSNTGSYEQYF.

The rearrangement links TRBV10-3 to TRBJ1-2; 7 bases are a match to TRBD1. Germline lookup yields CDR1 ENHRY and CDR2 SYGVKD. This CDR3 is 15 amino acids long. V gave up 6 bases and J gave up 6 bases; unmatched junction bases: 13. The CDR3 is CAIRAHDRAENGYTF. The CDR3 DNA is TGTGCCATCAGAGCCCATGACAGGGCAGAGAATGGCTACACCTTC.

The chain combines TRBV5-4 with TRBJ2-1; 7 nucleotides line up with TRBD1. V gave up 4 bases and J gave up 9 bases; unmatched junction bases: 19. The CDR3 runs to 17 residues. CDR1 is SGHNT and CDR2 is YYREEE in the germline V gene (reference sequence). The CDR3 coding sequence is TGTGCCAGCAGCGCGATAGGATCGGACAGGTCGTATACTGAGCAGTTCTTC. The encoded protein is CASSAIGSDRSYTEQFF.

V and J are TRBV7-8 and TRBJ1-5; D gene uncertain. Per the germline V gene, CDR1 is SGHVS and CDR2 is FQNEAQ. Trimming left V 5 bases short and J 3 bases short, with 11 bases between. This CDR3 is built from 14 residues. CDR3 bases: TGTGCCAGCAGCCCTAGAGAGTTCAATCAGCCCCAGCATTTT. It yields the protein CASSPREFNQPQHF.

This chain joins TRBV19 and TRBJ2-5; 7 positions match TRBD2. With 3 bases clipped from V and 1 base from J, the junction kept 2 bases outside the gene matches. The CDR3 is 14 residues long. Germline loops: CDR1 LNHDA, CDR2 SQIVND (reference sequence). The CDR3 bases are TGTGCCAGTAGTATTCGGGGGGTCCAAGAGACCCAGTACTTC. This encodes CASSIRGVQETQYF.

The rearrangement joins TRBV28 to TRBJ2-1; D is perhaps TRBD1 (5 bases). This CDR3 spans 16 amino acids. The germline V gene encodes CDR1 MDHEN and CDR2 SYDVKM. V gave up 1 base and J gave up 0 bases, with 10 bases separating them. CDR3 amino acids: CASSLSADSSYNEQFF. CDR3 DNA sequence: TGTGCCAGCAGTTTATCGGCCGACAGCTCCTACAATGAGCAGTTCTTC.

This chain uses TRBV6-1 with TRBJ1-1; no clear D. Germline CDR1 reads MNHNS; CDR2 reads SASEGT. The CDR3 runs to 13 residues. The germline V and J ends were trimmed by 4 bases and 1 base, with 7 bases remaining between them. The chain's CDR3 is CASSVQTNTEAFF. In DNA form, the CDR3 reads TGTGCCAGCAGTGTCCAAACGAACACTGAAGCTTTCTTT.

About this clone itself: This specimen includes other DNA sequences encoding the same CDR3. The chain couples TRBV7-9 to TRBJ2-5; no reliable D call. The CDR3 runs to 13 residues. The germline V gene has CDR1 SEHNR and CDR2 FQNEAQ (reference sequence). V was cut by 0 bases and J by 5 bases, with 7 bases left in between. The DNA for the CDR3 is TGTGCCAGCAGCTTAGCTGGGGTTGAGACCCAGTACTTC. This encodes CASSLAGVETQYF.

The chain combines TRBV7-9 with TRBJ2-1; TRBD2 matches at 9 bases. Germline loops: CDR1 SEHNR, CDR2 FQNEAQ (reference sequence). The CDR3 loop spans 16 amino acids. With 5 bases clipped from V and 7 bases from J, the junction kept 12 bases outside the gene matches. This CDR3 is CASSPPGLAGLNEQFF. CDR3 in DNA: TGTGCCAGCAGCCCCCCGGGGCTAGCGGGGTTAAATGAGCAGTTCTTC.

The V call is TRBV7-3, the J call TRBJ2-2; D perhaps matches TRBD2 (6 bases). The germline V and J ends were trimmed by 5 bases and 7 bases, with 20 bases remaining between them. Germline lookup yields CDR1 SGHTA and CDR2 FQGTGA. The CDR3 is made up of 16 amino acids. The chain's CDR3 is CASSPNSREWGGELFF. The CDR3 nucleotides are TGTGCCAGCAGCCCGAACTCACGGGAGTGGGGCGGGGAGCTGTTTTTT. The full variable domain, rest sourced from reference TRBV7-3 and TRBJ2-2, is GAGVSQTPSNKVTEKGKYVELRCDPISGHTALYWYRQSLGQGPEFLIYFQGTGAADDSGLPNDRFFAVRPEGSVSTLKIQRTERGDSAVYLCASSPNSREWGGELFFGEGSRLTVL.

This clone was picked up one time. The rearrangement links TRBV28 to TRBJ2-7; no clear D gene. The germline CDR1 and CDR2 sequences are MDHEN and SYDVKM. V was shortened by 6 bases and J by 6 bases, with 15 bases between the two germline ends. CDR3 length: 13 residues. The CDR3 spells CASRRSEDREQYF. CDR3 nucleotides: TGTGCCAGCAGGCGGAGCGAAGATCGCGAGCAGTACTTC.

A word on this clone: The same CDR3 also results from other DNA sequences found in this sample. CDR3 DNA sequence: TGCGCCAGCAGCTTGCAGGGTGGCCAGCCCCAGCATTTT. Translation: CASSLQGGQPQHF. J is TRBJ1-5 and V is TRBV5-1; maybe TRBD1 (5 bases). The V gene's germline CDR1 is SGHRS and CDR2 YFSETQ. The CDR3 sequence is 13 residues long. Trimming took off 1 base at V and 7 bases at J, with 9 bases between the two ends. Looking up the rest from reference TRBV5-1 and TRBJ1-5 gives the full variable domain: KAGVTQTPRYLIKTRGQQVTLSCSPISGHRSVSWYQQTPGQGLQFLFEYFSETQRNKGNFPGRFSGRQFSNSRSEMNVSTLELGDSALYLCASSLQGGQPQHFGDGTRLSIL.

For the CDR3, the DNA is TGTGCCAGCTCACCGCTGGGACAGCCGAACACTGAAGCTTTCTTT. Its translation: CASSPLGQPNTEAFF. The V gene is TRBV18, the J gene TRBJ1-1, with 7 bases aligning to TRBD1. V lost 3 bases to trimming and J lost 1 base; unmatched junction nucleotides: 5. Germline assignment: CDR1 KGHSH and CDR2 LQKENI. The CDR3 spans 15 residues.

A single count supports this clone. CDR3 DNA sequence: TGTGCCAGCAGTTTATCACTTACCGGAGGGACCGACTCCTACAATGAGCAGTTCTTC. Amino acid sequence: CASSLSLTGGTDSYNEQFF. V gene TRBV27 combines with J gene TRBJ2-1; a weak D match, TRBD2 (6 bases). The V end lost 0 bases, the J end lost 0 bases, and 18 bases lay between the germline ends. The CDR3 spans 19 residues. Germline CDR1 reads MNHEY; CDR2 reads SMNVEV (reference sequence).

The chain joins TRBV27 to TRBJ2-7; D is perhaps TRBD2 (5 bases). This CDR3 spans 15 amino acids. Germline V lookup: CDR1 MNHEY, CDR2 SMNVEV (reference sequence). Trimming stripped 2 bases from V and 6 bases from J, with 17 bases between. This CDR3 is CASSLKSLARGEQYF. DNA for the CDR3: TGTGCCAGCAGTTTAAAAAGTCTAGCTCGAGGCGAGCAGTACTTC.